One and the same sample provided the 9 T cell receptor beta chains below, sequenced in a study of lymphopenia after photon versus proton radiotherapy. Here immunoSEQ multiplex PCR was the method, and the copy in TCRdb shows in-frame clones only, minus some. Of some 27,000 clones detected, around 87% appear once; the ten largest clones hold around 47%. The source material was peripheral blood, sampled from a patient treated with proton-based radiotherapy. Receptors originate from a woman aged 60-75 years with cholangiocarcinoma. Some clones in this sample may be carry-over from other donors' samples.

V and J are TRBV10-1 and TRBJ2-7; maybe TRBD2 (6 bases). The germline CDR1 and CDR2 sequences are WNHNN and SYGVQD (reference sequence). CDR3 length: 16 residues. The V end was cut by 2 bases, the J end by 3 bases, with 17 bases between. As DNA, the CDR3 is TGCGCCAGCAGTGAGGTCCCGGGAGTTACCCTCTACGAGCAGTACTTC. Protein product: CASSEVPGVTLYEQYF.

This clone came up a few times. V gene TRBV29-1 combines with J gene TRBJ2-4; TRBD1 is a possible D gene (5 bases). Between the trimmed V and J ends, which lost 3 bases and 12 bases, there was a span of 12 bases. In germline, CDR1 is SQVTM, CDR2 ANQGSEA. The CDR3 covers 11 residues. CDR3 DNA sequence: TGCAGCGTTGAGGATGCAGGGTCTCAGTACTTC. This encodes CSVEDAGSQYF.

The V call is TRBV10-1, the J call TRBJ2-3; 7 nucleotides line up with TRBD1. The V gene's germline CDR1 is WNHNN and CDR2 SYGVQD (reference sequence). The CDR3 covers 15 residues. Losses at the gene ends were 5 bases for V and 3 bases for J; bases not matched to a gene: 8. The CDR3 spells CASSLTSGGTDTQYF. As DNA, the CDR3 is TGCGCCAGCAGTCTCACCTCAGGGGGTACAGATACGCAGTATTTT.

The CDR3 sequence is CASSGDRGLYEQYF. The CDR3 nucleotides read TGTGCCAGCAGTGGGGACAGGGGGCTTTACGAGCAGTACTTC. V is TRBV6-5 and J is TRBJ2-7, with TRBD1 identical over 12 bases. The CDR3 sequence is 14 residues long. Trimming took 5 bases from V and 4 from J; bases not matched to a gene: 3. Germline V gene data show CDR1 as MNHEY and CDR2 as SVGAGI.

The chain couples TRBV6-6 to TRBJ2-3; TRBD1 matches at 11 bases. The V gene end was trimmed by 4 bases and the J gene end by 3 bases; junction bases not matched to a gene: 6. The CDR3 loop spans 16 amino acids. Looked up from germline, CDR1 is MNHNY and CDR2 is SVGAGI (reference sequence). In nucleotides, the CDR3 is TGTGCCAGCAGTTTAATGGGACAGGGGGTAACAGATACGCAGTATTTT. This translates into CASSLMGQGVTDTQYF.

This chain uses TRBV5-1 with TRBJ2-3, with 13 positions matching TRBD2. The CDR3 is 13 residues long. The ends lost 8 bases at V and 9 bases at J; junction bases unmatched: 6. Germline assignment: CDR1 SGHRS and CDR2 YFSETQ. The DNA for the CDR3 is TGCGCCAGTGGGACTAGCGGGATGGGGACGCAGTATTTT. Translating gives CASGTSGMGTQYF.

The J gene is TRBJ1-2, the V gene TRBV29-1, with a possible D match to TRBD1 (5 bases). This CDR3 comprises 13 residues. Germline assignment: CDR1 SQVTM and CDR2 ANQGSEA. V was clipped by 0 bases and J by 9 bases, with 14 bases between them. CDR3 coding DNA: TGCAGCGTTGAAGACCGGCAGGGTAGTAGCTACACCTTC. This translates into CSVEDRQGSSYTF. Drawing the rest from reference TRBV29-1 and TRBJ1-2, the complete variable domain is SAVISQKPSRDICQRGTSLTIQCQVDSQVTMMFWYRQQPGQSLTLIATANQGSEATYESGFVIDKFPISRPNLTFSTLTVSNMSPEDSSIYLCSVEDRQGSSYTFGSGTRLTVV.

Remarks on this clone: Different DNA sequences within this sample yield the same CDR3. The chain employs TRBV5-1 and TRBJ2-3, with D possibly called TRBD1 or TRBD2 (5 bases each). From germline, CDR1 is SGHRS and CDR2 YFSETQ. The germline V and J ends were trimmed by 2 bases and 3 bases, with 13 bases remaining between them. The CDR3 has 15 residues. The CDR3 region has the DNA TGCGCCAGCAGCTTATCGGGTTGGGGGACAGATACGCAGTATTTT. Translating gives CASSLSGWGTDTQYF.

The chain links TRBV7-2 to TRBJ2-1; TRBD2 matches 11 bases. The CDR3 covers 15 residues. V was pared by 6 bases and J by 4 bases, with 5 bases of the junction left unmatched. Germline assignment: CDR1 SGHTA and CDR2 FQGNSA. The CDR3 loop reads CASRPGTSGYNEQFF. In DNA, the CDR3 is TGTGCCAGCAGACCCGGGACTAGCGGTTACAATGAGCAGTTCTTC.